These T cell receptor beta chains were read from a single sample in a study of technical replicates of blood from several donors. Method: immunoSEQ multiplex PCR; TCRdb's copy keeps in-frame clones and lacks some. The sample carries more than 75,000 clones, about 95% recorded once. The sample consisted of T cells isolated from PBMCs. Receptors originate from a human donor in good health. The CDR3 runs from the conserved cysteine through the conserved F or W. D genes are given only for firm matches. Clone size, where shown, is once, few, many, or a class for clones that have expanded.

CDR3 DNA: TGTGCCTGGAGGGGACTCCCTAATCAGCCCCAGCATTTT
CDR3 protein: CAWRGLPNQPQHF
J gene: TRBJ1-5
D gene: -
V gene: TRBV30
clone size: -

CDR3 DNA: TGTGCCTGTATAGACGGGGAGCTGTTTTTT
CDR3 protein: CACIDGELFF
J gene: TRBJ2-2
D gene: -
V gene: TRBV30
clone size: -

CDR3 DNA: TGCGCCAGCAGCCCCGGTGGCGGGTCGGGTACGCAGTATTTT
CDR3 protein: CASSPGGGSGTQYF
J gene: TRBJ2-3
D gene: -
V gene: TRBV5-1
clone size: -

CDR3 DNA: TGCGCCAGCAGCCAAATACAGGGGGTCATGGCAGATACGCAGTATTTT
CDR3 protein: CASSQIQGVMADTQYF
J gene: TRBJ2-3
D gene: TRBD1
V gene: TRBV4-3
clone size: -

CDR3 DNA: TGCGCCAGCAGCTGGGGGGGACAGGGATATTACGAGCAGTACTTC
CDR3 protein: CASSWGGQGYYEQYF
J gene: TRBJ2-7
D gene: TRBD1
V gene: TRBV5-1
clone size: -

CDR3 DNA: TGTGCCAGCAGCTTGATCCCCAGACAGGGGTCCGGGGAGCTGTTTTTT
CDR3 protein: CASSLIPRQGSGELFF
J gene: TRBJ2-2
D gene: TRBD1
V gene: TRBV5-5
clone size: -

CDR3 DNA: TGTGCCAGCAGCGTCTCGGGACAGGGTGAAGCTTTCTTT
CDR3 protein: CASSVSGQGEAFF
J gene: TRBJ1-1
D gene: TRBD1
V gene: TRBV9
clone size: -

CDR3 DNA: TGTGCCAGCAGCGTAAGGGGAGGGGAAGCTTTCTTT
CDR3 protein: CASSVRGGEAFF
J gene: TRBJ1-1
D gene: -
V gene: TRBV9
clone size: -

CDR3 DNA: TGTGCCAGCACTAAAGCCCGACAAGCCGACCATGGCTACACCTTC
CDR3 protein: CASTKARQADHGYTF
J gene: TRBJ1-2
D gene: -
V gene: TRBV6-1
clone size: -

CDR3 DNA: TGTGCCAGCAGTTCTGGACAGGTGGACTACGAGCAGTACTTC
CDR3 protein: CASSSGQVDYEQYF
J gene: TRBJ2-7
D gene: TRBD1
V gene: TRBV6-5
clone size: -

CDR3 DNA: TGTGCCAGCAGCCCCCGAGTAACTAGCGGTTACTACGAGCAGTACTTC
CDR3 protein: CASSPRVTSGYYEQYF
J gene: TRBJ2-7
D gene: TRBD2
V gene: TRBV9
clone size: -

CDR3 DNA: TGTGCCAGCAGCTGGTCGGGACAGTTTAATCAGCCCCAGCATTTT
CDR3 protein: CASSWSGQFNQPQHF
J gene: TRBJ1-5
D gene: TRBD1
V gene: TRBV11-2
clone size: once

CDR3 DNA: TGTGCCAGCAGTTTATATCGGGACAGGGGGAACTATGGCTACACCTTC
CDR3 protein: CASSLYRDRGNYGYTF
J gene: TRBJ1-2
D gene: TRBD1
V gene: TRBV28
clone size: -

CDR3 DNA: TGTGCCAGCAGTTTCCAAAACTACGGTGAGCAGTTCTTC
CDR3 protein: CASSFQNYGEQFF
J gene: TRBJ2-1
D gene: -
V gene: TRBV28
clone size: -

CDR3 DNA: TGTGCCTGGAGTGTACAAATTCAGGCTGGGGCTTTCTTT
CDR3 protein: CAWSVQIQAGAFF
J gene: TRBJ1-1
D gene: -
V gene: TRBV30
clone size: few

CDR3 DNA: TGTGCAAGTCGCTTAGCGCAGGGCTACGAGCAGTACTTC
CDR3 protein: CASRLAQGYEQYF
J gene: TRBJ2-7
D gene: -
V gene: TRBV12-2
clone size: -

CDR3 DNA: TGTGCCACCTCTGACCCCCGGGTTACCACAGATACGCAGTATTTT
CDR3 protein: CATSDPRVTTDTQYF
J gene: TRBJ2-3
D gene: -
V gene: TRBV6-6
clone size: -

CDR3 DNA: TGTGCCAGTAGTCGACACATGGGACAGCCTTACACCGGGGAGCTGTTTTTT
CDR3 protein: CASSRHMGQPYTGELFF
J gene: TRBJ2-2
D gene: TRBD1
V gene: TRBV19
clone size: -

CDR3 DNA: TGTGCCAGCAGCTTAGTCTCCGGGACAGGCATGAACACTGAAGCTTTCTTT
CDR3 protein: CASSLVSGTGMNTEAFF
J gene: TRBJ1-1
D gene: TRBD1
V gene: TRBV11-3
clone size: -

CDR3 DNA: TGTGCCAGTACCCAAGGGCGGGGAGAGACCCAGTACTTC
CDR3 protein: CASTQGRGETQYF
J gene: TRBJ2-5
D gene: -
V gene: TRBV19
clone size: -

CDR3 DNA: TGTGCCCACGACTCGAGCTCCTACAATGAGCAGTTCTTC
CDR3 protein: CAHDSSSYNEQFF
J gene: TRBJ2-1
D gene: -
V gene: TRBV30
clone size: -

CDR3 DNA: TGTGCCAGCAGTGAAAGGACAGGGGGACCAACAACTAATGAAAAACTGTTTTTT
CDR3 protein: CASSERTGGPTTNEKLFF
J gene: TRBJ1-4
D gene: TRBD1
V gene: TRBV25-1
clone size: -

CDR3 DNA: TGTGCCAGCTCACCCGGGACAGGGGGCAGTCAGCCCCAGCATTTT
CDR3 protein: CASSPGTGGSQPQHF
J gene: TRBJ1-5
D gene: TRBD1
V gene: TRBV18
clone size: once

CDR3 DNA: TGTGCCAGCAGCAGTAGTGGTATTAGTTATGGCTACACCTTC
CDR3 protein: CASSSSGISYGYTF
J gene: TRBJ1-2
D gene: -
V gene: TRBV13
clone size: -

CDR3 DNA: TGTGCCAGCAGTCCACCGCTCATGGGACTCAGACTTTACGAGCAGTACTTC
CDR3 protein: CASSPPLMGLRLYEQYF
J gene: TRBJ2-7
D gene: -
V gene: TRBV27
clone size: -